One and the same sample provided the 23 T cell receptor beta chains below, sequenced in a study of control samples from healthy donors and cancer patients. Profiling relied on immunoSEQ multiplex PCR, and the TCRdb table lists in-frame clones only, not all of them. Of some 120,000 clones in the sample, about 92% were seen once. Sequenced input: PBMCs. These receptors were collected from a man aged 45-65 years with head and neck cancer.

A few counts support this clone. CDR3 region: CASSYFSRDRGSYSNQPQHF. The DNA of the CDR3 is TGTGCCAGCAGTTACTTTTCCCGGGACAGGGGATCTTATAGCAATCAGCCCCAGCATTTT. The rearrangement joins TRBV6-2 or TRBV6-3 to TRBJ1-5; TRBD1 aligns across 10 bases. Germline CDR1 reads MNHEY; CDR2 reads SVGEGT. V dropped 1 base and J dropped 0; count of bases not matched to a gene: 12. The CDR3 is made up of 20 amino acids.

As to this clone: The same CDR3 arises from other DNA sequences in this sample as well. The V gene is TRBV30, the J gene TRBJ1-6; perhaps TRBD1 as D (6 bases). Trimming took 2 bases from V and 13 from J, leaving 24 bases between them. CDR1 is GTSNPN and CDR2 is SVGIG in the germline V gene (reference sequence). This CDR3 has 16 amino acids. CDR3 sequence (DNA): TGTGCCTGGAGTCCGCCTCGGGGGCCGAAAATTCGGCCCCTCCACTTT. Translated: CAWSPPRGPKIRPLHF.

This clone is a singleton in its sample. The chain uses TRBV6-5 and TRBJ1-1; D not certain. Trimming left V 6 bases short and J 6 bases short, with 8 bases between. Germline values: CDR1 MNHEY, CDR2 SVGAGI. The CDR3 totals 11 residues. CDR3: CASSNRAEAFF. The DNA of the CDR3 is TGTGCCAGCAGCAATAGGGCTGAAGCTTTCTTT.

This sequence joins TRBV7-3 and TRBJ2-5; D unclear. The CDR3 extends over 13 amino acids. The V end was cut by 2 bases, the J end by 4 bases, with 8 bases between. The germline gives CDR1 SGHTA, CDR2 FQGTGA. The CDR3 nucleotides read TGTGCCAGCAGCTTATCCCTAGGAGAGACCCAGTACTTC. Protein product: CASSLSLGETQYF.

The chain combines TRBV7-2 with TRBJ1-1, with TRBD1 identical over 7 bases. Germline V gene sequence: CDR1 SGHTA, CDR2 FQGNSA. The CDR3 contains 15 residues. J was trimmed by 3 bases and V by 5 bases; bases with no gene match: 9. This CDR3 reads CASSQGGQRYTEAFF. The CDR3, as DNA: TGTGCCAGCAGCCAGGGGGGACAGAGATACACTGAAGCTTTCTTT.

In nucleotides, the CDR3 is TGTGCCAGCAGCCCCGGCGATAGTAGCGGGGGGAAAGGAGAGACCCAGTACTTC. As protein: CASSPGDSSGGKGETQYF. The rearrangement joins TRBV7-9 to TRBJ2-5; 10 nucleotides match TRBD2. The CDR3 totals 18 residues. Germline V gene sequence: CDR1 SEHNR, CDR2 FQNEAQ (reference sequence). V was pared by 5 bases and J by 4 bases, with 16 bases of the junction left unmatched.

The V gene is TRBV27, the J gene TRBJ2-3; D perhaps matches TRBD2 (5 bases). Trimming took off 4 bases at V and 4 bases at J, with 15 bases between the two ends. The CDR3 covers 15 residues. Germline CDR1 reads MNHEY; CDR2 reads SMNVEV (reference sequence). This CDR3 is CASSSYSEGADTQYF. The CDR3, as DNA: TGTGCCAGCAGTTCCTATAGCGAAGGAGCAGATACGCAGTATTTT.

The chain employs TRBV9 and TRBJ2-2; unclear D gene. Germline CDR1 reads SGDLS; CDR2 reads YYNGEE. Trimming left V 3 bases short and J 4 bases short, with 10 bases between. This CDR3 region has 14 residues. For the CDR3, the DNA is TGTGCCAGCAGCGGAAAGGGCCCCACCGGGGAGCTGTTTTTT. Its protein product is CASSGKGPTGELFF.

The CDR3 nucleotides are TGTGCCACCAGTCCCTTTTTTGGCCTAAAGAACACTGAAGCTTTCTTT. This sequence encodes CATSPFFGLKNTEAFF. The V and J genes are TRBV24-1 and TRBJ1-1; D gene unclear. Germline V gives CDR1 KGHDR, CDR2 SFDVKD. The CDR3 consists of 16 residues. The V end was cut by 6 bases, the J end by 1 base, with 17 bases between.

Concerning this clone: The sample contains more than one DNA sequence encoding this CDR3. In nucleotides, the CDR3 is TGTGCCAGCAGTTTACAGGGGTACGAGCAGTACTTC. Encoded protein: CASSLQGYEQYF. The J gene is TRBJ2-7, the V gene TRBV12-3 or TRBV12-4; D perhaps matches TRBD1 (6 bases). CDR3 length equals 12 residues. Trimming stripped 2 bases from V and 4 bases from J, with 6 bases between.

DNA of the CDR3: TGTGCCAGCAGCCGGGGAGGGAGGAACACTGAAGCTTTCTTT. This translates into CASSRGGRNTEAFF. The gene calls are TRBV3-1 (or the pseudogene TRBV3-2) and TRBJ1-1; D gene ambiguous. Deletions cut 4 bases from V and 1 base from J, with 10 bases between. CDR1 and CDR2 from the germline V gene are LGHDT and YNNKEL (reference sequence). The CDR3 extends over 14 amino acids.

V gene TRBV12-5 combines with J gene TRBJ2-7; the D gene is possibly TRBD1 (5 bases). Germline V lookup: CDR1 LGHNT, CDR2 FRNRAP. This CDR3 is built from 15 residues. V dropped 7 bases and J dropped 3 bases, with 19 bases sitting between them. CDR3 in DNA: TGTGCTAGTGTAATAGGGCCTGACAGTGGCTACGAGCAGTACTTC. Its translation is CASVIGPDSGYEQYF.

This chain links TRBV6-6 with TRBJ1-6; D may be TRBD1 (6 bases). Trimming removed 6 bases from V and 7 bases from J, with 13 bases in between. Germline V CDR1 and CDR2: MNHNY, SVGAGI (reference sequence). This CDR3 has 14 amino acids. Here the CDR3 reads CASRSRDTNSPLHF. The CDR3 nucleotides read TGTGCCAGCAGGAGCCGGGACACCAATTCACCCCTCCACTTT.

This chain connects TRBV21-1 to TRBJ1-5. TRBV21-1 is shown as a pseudogene. The CDR3 is made up of 14 amino acids. CDR3 DNA: TGTGCCAGCAGCAAAAGGGCAGATGATCAGCCCCAGCATTTT. It is translated as CASSKRADDQPQHF.

The V call is TRBV6-2 or TRBV6-3, the J call TRBJ2-5; D not certain. The CDR3 consists of 16 residues. Trimming removed 0 bases at V and 0 bases at J, with 11 bases between. The germline V gene encodes CDR1 MNHEY and CDR2 SVGEGT. This CDR3 is CASSYSTNEYQETQYF. The CDR3 DNA is TGTGCCAGCAGTTACTCGACAAACGAGTACCAAGAGACCCAGTACTTC.

The chain carries TRBV21-1 and TRBJ1-3. TRBV21-1 is a known pseudogene. The CDR3 is made up of 16 amino acids. The CDR3 here is CASSKVASPRKHTIYF. DNA of the CDR3: TGTGCCAGCAGCAAAGTCGCCAGCCCGAGGAAACACACCATATATTTT.

The chain combines TRBV9 with TRBJ1-2; TRBD1 agrees at 9 bases. Germline values: CDR1 SGDLS, CDR2 YYNGEE. Losses at the gene ends were 1 base for V and 6 bases for J; bases not matched to a gene: 7. The CDR3 contains 15 residues. CDR3 protein: CASSVTGGGLDGYTF. As DNA, the CDR3 is TGTGCCAGCAGCGTAACAGGGGGCGGCCTGGATGGCTACACCTTC. Drawing the rest from reference TRBV9 and TRBJ1-2, the complete variable domain is DSGVTQTPKHLITATGQRVTLRCSPRSGDLSVYWYQQSLDQGLQFLIQYYNGEERAKGNILERFSAQQFPDLHSELNLSSLELGDSALYFCASSVTGGGLDGYTFGSGTRLTVV.

V gene TRBV30 combines with J gene TRBJ1-2; maybe TRBD1 (5 bases). Trimming removed 3 bases at V and 5 bases at J, with 7 bases between. CDR1 is GTSNPN and CDR2 is SVGIG in the germline V gene (reference sequence). The CDR3 spans 11 residues. The CDR3 protein is CAWSRVYGYTF. In DNA form, the CDR3 reads TGTGCCTGGAGCAGGGTATATGGCTACACCTTC.

This sequence joins TRBV2 and TRBJ2-5; D call uncertain. The V gene's germline CDR1 is SNHLY and CDR2 FYNNEI. CDR3 length equals 12 residues. V shed 8 bases and J shed 5 bases, with 12 bases lying between them. CDR3 loop: CASCYRPETQYF. The DNA of the CDR3 is TGTGCCAGCTGTTACCGTCCGGAGACCCAGTACTTC.

V usage is TRBV6-2 or TRBV6-3 and J usage is TRBJ2-7; D not certain. V was clipped by 5 bases and J by 3 bases, with 11 bases between them. Germline V CDR1 and CDR2: MNHEY, SVGEGT. CDR3 length: 13 residues. For the CDR3, the DNA is TGTGCCAGCAGTGCCTGGCTGGACTACGAGCAGTACTTC. Translation gives CASSAWLDYEQYF.

This rearrangement joins TRBV15 to TRBJ1-4; 9 bases align to TRBD1. The trim removed 2 bases at V and 6 bases at J, leaving 4 bases unmatched. This CDR3 spans 15 amino acids. CDR1 is LNHNV, CDR2 YYDKDF, per germline (reference sequence). CDR3 region: CATSRWDRADEKLFF. The DNA for the CDR3 is TGTGCCACCAGCAGATGGGACAGGGCGGATGAAAAACTGTTTTTT.

The chain recombines TRBV4-3 with TRBJ1-4, with a possible D match to TRBD1 (6 bases). V was clipped by 0 bases and J by 7 bases, with 6 bases between them. The V gene's germline CDR1 is LGHNA and CDR2 YSLEER. There are 13 residues in the CDR3. CDR3 protein: CASSQEGGEKLFF. CDR3 DNA sequence: TGCGCCAGCAGCCAAGAAGGGGGTGAAAAACTGTTTTTT.

This clone has a single count. The V and J genes are TRBV7-2 and TRBJ2-1; 8 bases match TRBD1. J was trimmed by 6 bases and V by 5 bases; bases with no gene match: 6. Per germline, CDR1 SGHTA and CDR2 FQGNSA. The CDR3 length is 14 residues. This CDR3 is CASSRTGWGNEQFF. CDR3 DNA sequence: TGTGCCAGCAGCCGGACAGGGTGGGGCAATGAGCAGTTCTTC.